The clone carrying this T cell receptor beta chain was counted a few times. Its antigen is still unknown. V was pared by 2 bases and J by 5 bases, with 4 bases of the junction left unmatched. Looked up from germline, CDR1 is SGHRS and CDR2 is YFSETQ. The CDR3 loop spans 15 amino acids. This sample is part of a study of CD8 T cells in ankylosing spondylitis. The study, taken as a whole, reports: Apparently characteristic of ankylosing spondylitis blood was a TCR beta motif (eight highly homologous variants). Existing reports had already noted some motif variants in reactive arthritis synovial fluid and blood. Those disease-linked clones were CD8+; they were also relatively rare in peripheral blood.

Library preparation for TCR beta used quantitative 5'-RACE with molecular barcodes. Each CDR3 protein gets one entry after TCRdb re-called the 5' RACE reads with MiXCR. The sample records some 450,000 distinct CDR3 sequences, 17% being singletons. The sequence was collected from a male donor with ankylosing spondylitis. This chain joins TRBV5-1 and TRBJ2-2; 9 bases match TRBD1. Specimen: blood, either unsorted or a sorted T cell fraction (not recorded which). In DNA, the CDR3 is TGCGCCAGCAGCTTCAGGACAGGGGAGACCGGGGAGCTGTTTTTT. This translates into CASSFRTGETGELFF.